A single TCR beta chain is shown here with its context. The antigen is unknown. Per germline, CDR1 KGHSH and CDR2 LQKENI. The V end lost 3 bases, the J end lost 7 bases, and 12 bases lay between the germline ends. The CDR3 loop spans 13 amino acids. This record belongs to a study of T cell responses to AZD1222 COVID-19 vaccine. Study context: Researchers grouped second doses given at about 4 or about 12 weeks into one pool.

Findings and caveats of the study: Just a handful of AZD1222 recipients tested seropositive at baseline. Sampled repertoires all dated from after the peak T cell response.

The table came from immunoSEQ multiplex PCR; TCRdb's copy has only in-frame clones and leaves some out. This table holds 150,000 to 200,000 clones, around 90% found once. Sequenced here: peripheral blood, sampled on day 0 of AZD1222 vaccination. This chain connects TRBV18 to TRBJ1-1; the D gene is possibly TRBD1 (5 bases). This receptor was obtained from an adult in good health. The chain's CDR3 is CASSPRGGIEAFF. The CDR3 DNA reads TGTGCCAGCTCACCCCGGGGGGGAATTGAAGCTTTCTTT.